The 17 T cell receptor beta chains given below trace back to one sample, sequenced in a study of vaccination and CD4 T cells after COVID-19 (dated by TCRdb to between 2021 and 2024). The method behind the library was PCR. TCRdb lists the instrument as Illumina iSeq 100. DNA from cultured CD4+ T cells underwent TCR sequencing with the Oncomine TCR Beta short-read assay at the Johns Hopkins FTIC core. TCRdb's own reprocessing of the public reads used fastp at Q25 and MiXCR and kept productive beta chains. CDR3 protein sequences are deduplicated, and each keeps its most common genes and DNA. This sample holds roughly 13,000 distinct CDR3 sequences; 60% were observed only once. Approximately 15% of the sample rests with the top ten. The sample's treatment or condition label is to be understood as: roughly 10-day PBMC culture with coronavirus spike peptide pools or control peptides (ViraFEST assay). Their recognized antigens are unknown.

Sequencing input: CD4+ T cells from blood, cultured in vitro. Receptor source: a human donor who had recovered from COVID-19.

The CDR3 DNA follows: TGCGCCAGCAGCAAATATAGCGGGAGCGAATACAATGAGCAGTTCTTC. Amino acids: CASSKYSGSEYNEQFF. This chain connects TRBV5-1 to TRBJ2-1; 9 bases map to TRBD2. From germline, CDR1 is SGHRS and CDR2 YFSETQ. V lost 4 bases to trimming and J lost 4 bases; unmatched junction nucleotides: 9. The CDR3 is made up of 16 amino acids.

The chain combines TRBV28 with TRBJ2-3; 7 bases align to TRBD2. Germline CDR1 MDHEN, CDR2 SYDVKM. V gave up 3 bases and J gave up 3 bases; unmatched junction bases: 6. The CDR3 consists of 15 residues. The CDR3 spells CASSLPSSGTDTQYF. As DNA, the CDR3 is TGTGCCAGCAGTTTGCCGTCTAGCGGTACAGATACGCAGTATTTT.

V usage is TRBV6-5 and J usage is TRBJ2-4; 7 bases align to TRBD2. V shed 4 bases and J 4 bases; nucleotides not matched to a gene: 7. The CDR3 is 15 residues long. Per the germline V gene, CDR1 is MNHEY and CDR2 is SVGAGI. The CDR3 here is CASSSPSRGKNIQYF. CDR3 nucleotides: TGTGCCAGCAGTTCCCCGTCGCGGGGGAAAAACATTCAGTACTTC.

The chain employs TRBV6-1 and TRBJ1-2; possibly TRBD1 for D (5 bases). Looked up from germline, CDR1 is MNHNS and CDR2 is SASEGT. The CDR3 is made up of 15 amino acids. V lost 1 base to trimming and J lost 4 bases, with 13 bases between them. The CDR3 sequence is CASSEEGASFYGYTF. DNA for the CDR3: TGTGCCAGCAGTGAAGAAGGGGCAAGTTTCTATGGCTACACCTTC.

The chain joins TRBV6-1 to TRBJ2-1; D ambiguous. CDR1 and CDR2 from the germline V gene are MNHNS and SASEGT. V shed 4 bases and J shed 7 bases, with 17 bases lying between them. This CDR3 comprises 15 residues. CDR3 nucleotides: TGTGCCAGCAGTGGGAGTAGCCGCCTGAGGAATGAGCAGTTCTTC. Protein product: CASSGSSRLRNEQFF.

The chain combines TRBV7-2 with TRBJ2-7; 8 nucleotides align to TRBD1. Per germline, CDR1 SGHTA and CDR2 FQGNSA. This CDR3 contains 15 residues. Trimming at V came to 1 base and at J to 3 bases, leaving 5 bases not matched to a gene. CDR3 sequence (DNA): TGTGCCAGCAGCTTAGAAGGGACAGGATACTACGAGCAGTACTTC. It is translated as CASSLEGTGYYEQYF.

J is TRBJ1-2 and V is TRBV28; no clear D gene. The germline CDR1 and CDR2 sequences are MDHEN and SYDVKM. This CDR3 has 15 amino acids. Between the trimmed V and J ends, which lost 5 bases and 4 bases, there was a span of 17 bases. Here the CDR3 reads CASSEPSRPSYGYTF. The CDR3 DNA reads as TGTGCCAGCAGTGAGCCCAGCAGGCCTTCCTATGGCTACACCTTC.

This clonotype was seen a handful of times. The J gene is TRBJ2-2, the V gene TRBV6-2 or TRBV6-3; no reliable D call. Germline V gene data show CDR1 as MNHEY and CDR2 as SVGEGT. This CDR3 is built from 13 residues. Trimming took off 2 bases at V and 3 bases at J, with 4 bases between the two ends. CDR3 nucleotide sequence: TGTGCCAGCAGTTACAGGGACACCGGGGAGCTGTTTTTT. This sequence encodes CASSYRDTGELFF.

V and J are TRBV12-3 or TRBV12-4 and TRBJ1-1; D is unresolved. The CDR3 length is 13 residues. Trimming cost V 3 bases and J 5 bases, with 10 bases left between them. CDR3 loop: CASSLAGDTEAFF. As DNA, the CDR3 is TGTGCCAGCAGTTTGGCGGGTGATACTGAAGCTTTCTTT.

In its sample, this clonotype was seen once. In DNA, the CDR3 is TGTGCCAGCAGTGACCTAGCTTCAAACTACGAGCAGTACTTC. This sequence encodes CASSDLASNYEQYF. The chain links TRBV2 to TRBJ2-7, with D perhaps TRBD2 (5 bases). V lost 3 bases to trimming and J lost 3 bases, with 12 bases between them. The CDR3 is 14 residues long. The germline gives CDR1 SNHLY, CDR2 FYNNEI.

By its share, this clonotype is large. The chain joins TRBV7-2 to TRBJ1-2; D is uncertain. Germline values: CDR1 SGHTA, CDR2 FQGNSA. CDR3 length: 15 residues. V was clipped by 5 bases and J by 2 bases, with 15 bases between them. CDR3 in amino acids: CASSPRQRENYGYTF. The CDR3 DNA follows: TGTGCCAGCAGCCCCCGACAACGCGAGAACTATGGCTACACCTTC.

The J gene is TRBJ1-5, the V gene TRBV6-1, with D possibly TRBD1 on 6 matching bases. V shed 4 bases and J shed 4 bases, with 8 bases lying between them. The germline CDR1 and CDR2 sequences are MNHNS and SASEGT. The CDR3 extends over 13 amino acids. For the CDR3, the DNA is TGTGCCAGCAGTGCGGACAGAAATCAGCCCCAGCATTTT. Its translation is CASSADRNQPQHF.

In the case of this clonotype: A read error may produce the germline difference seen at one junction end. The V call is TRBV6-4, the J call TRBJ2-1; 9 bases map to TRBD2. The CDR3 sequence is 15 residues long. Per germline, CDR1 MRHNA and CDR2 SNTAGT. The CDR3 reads CASSDSSSGIDEQFF. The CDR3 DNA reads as TGTGCCAGCAGCGACTCGTCTAGCGGGATTGATGAGCAGTTCTTC.

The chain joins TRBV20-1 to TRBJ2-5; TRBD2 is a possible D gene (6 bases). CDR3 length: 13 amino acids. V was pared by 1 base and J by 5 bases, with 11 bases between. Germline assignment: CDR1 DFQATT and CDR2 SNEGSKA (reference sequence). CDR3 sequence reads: CSARVSGVETQYF. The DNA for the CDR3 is TGCAGTGCTAGAGTGTCGGGAGTTGAGACCCAGTACTTC.

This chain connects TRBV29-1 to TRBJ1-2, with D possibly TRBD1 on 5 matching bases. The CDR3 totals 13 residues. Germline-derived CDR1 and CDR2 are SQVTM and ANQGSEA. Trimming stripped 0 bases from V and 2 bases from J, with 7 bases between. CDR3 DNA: TGCAGCGTTGAAGATCCAGGGAACTATGGCTACACCTTC. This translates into CSVEDPGNYGYTF.

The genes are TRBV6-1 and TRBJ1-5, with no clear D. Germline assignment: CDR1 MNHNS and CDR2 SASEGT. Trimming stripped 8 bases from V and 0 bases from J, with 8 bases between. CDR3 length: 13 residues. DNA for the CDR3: TGTGCCAGCGGATGGAATAGCAATCAGCCCCAGCATTTT. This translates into CASGWNSNQPQHF.

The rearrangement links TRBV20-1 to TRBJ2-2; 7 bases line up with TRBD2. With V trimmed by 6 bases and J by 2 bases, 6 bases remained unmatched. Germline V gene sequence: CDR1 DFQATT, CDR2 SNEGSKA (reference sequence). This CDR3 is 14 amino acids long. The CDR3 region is CSAVAGVNTGELFF. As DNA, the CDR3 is TGCAGTGCGGTAGCGGGCGTCAACACCGGGGAGCTGTTTTTT.